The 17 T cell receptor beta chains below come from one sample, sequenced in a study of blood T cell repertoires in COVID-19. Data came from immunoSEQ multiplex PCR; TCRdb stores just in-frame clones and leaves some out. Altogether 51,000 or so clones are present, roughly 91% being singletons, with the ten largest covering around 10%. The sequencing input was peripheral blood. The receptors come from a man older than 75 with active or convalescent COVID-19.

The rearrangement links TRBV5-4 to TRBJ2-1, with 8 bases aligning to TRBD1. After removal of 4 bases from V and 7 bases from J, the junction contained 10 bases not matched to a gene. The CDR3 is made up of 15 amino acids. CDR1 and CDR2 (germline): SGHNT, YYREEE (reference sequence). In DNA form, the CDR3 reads TGTGCCAGCAGCAGCGGACAGGGAAGGGGGAATGAGCAGTTCTTC. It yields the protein CASSSGQGRGNEQFF.

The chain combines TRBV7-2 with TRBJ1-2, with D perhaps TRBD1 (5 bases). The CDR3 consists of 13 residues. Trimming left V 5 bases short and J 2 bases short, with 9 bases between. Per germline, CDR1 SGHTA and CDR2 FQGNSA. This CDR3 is CASSRGMNYGYTF. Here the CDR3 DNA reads TGTGCCAGCAGCCGGGGGATGAACTATGGCTACACCTTC.

The CDR3 coding sequence is TGCAGCGTTTACAGGGGAGGATATGGCTACACCTTC. The encoded protein is CSVYRGGYGYTF. The V and J genes are TRBV29-1 and TRBJ1-2; TRBD1 aligns across 7 bases. The CDR3 has 12 amino acids. The trim removed 5 bases at V and 5 bases at J, leaving 5 bases unmatched. Germline V gene lookup returns CDR1 SQVTM and CDR2 ANQGSEA.

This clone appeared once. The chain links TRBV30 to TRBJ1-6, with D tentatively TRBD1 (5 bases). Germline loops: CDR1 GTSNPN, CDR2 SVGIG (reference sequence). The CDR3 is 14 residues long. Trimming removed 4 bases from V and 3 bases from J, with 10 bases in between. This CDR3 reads CAWNRGSYNSPLHF. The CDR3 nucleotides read TGTGCCTGGAATAGGGGCAGCTATAATTCACCCCTCCACTTT.

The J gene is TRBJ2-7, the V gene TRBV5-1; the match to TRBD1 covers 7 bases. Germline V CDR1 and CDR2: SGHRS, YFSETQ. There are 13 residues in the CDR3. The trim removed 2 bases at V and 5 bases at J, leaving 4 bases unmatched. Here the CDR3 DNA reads TGCGCCAGCAGCTTTGCAGGGGGTAACGAGCAGTACTTC. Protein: CASSFAGGNEQYF.

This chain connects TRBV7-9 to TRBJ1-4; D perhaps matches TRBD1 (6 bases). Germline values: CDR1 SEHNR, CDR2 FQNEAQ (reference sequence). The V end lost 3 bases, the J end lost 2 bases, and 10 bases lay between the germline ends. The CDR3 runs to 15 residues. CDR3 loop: CASSFNRATNEKLFF. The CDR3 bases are TGTGCCAGCAGCTTTAACAGGGCGACTAATGAAAAACTGTTTTTT.

This CDR3 is CASSPSGTDEQFF. DNA of the CDR3: TGTGCCAGCTCCCCATCGGGTACGGATGAGCAGTTCTTC. V usage is TRBV7-9 and J usage is TRBJ2-1, with D unclear. Trimming stripped 8 bases from V and 8 bases from J, with 16 bases between. The CDR3 has 13 residues. CDR1 SEHNR and CDR2 FQNEAQ come from the germline V gene (reference sequence).

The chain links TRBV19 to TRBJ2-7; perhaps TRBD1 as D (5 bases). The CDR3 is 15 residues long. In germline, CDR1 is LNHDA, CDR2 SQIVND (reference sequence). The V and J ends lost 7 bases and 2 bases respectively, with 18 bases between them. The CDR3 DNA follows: TGTGCCAGTAACCCCGGTGGGGCGATCACCTACGAGCAGTACTTC. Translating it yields CASNPGGAITYEQYF.

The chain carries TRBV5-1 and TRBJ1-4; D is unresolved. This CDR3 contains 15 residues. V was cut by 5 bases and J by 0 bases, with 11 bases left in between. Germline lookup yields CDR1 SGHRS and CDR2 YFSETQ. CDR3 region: CASREGYATNEKLFF. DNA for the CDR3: TGCGCCAGCAGAGAGGGATATGCAACTAATGAAAAACTGTTTTTT.

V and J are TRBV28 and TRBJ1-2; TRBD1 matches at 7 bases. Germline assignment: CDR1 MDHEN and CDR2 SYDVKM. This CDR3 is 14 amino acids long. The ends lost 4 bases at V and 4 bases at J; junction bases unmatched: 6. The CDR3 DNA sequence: TGTGCCAGCAGTTCGGCGGGACAGAGCTATGGCTACACCTTC. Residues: CASSSAGQSYGYTF.

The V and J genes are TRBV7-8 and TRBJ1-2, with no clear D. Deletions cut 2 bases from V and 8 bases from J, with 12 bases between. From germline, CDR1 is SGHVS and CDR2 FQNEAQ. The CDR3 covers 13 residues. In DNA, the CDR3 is TGTGCCAGCAGCTTACAAAATTTACGGGGCTACACCTTC. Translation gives CASSLQNLRGYTF.

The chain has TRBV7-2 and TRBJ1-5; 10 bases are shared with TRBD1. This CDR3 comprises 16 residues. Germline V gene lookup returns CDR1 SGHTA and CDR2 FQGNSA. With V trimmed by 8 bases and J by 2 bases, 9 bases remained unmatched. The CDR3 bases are TGTGCCAGCTCGCTCTCCGGGACAGGGGGCAATCAGCCCCAGCATTTT. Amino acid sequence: CASSLSGTGGNQPQHF.

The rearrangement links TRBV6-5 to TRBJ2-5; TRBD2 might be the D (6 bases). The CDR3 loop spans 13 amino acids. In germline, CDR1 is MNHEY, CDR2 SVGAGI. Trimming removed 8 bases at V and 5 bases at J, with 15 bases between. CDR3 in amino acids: CASRRAEGETQYF. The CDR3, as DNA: TGTGCCAGCCGGAGGGCCGAGGGGGAGACCCAGTACTTC.

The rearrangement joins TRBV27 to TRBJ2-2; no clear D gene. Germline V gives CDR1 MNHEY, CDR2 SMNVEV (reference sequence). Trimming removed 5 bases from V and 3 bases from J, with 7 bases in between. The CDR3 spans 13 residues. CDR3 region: CASSLVYTGELFF. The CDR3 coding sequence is TGTGCCAGCAGTCTTGTTTACACCGGGGAGCTGTTTTTT.

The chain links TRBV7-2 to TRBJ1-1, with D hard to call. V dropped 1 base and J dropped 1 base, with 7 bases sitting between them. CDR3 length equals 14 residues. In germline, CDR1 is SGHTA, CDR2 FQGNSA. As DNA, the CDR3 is TGTGCCAGCAGCTTAGAGGCGGGGAACACTGAAGCTTTCTTT. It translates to CASSLEAGNTEAFF.

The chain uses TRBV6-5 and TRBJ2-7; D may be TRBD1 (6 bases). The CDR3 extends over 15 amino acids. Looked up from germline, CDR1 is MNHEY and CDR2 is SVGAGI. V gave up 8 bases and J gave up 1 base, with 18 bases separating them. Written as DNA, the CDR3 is TGTGCCAGCCTTGACATGGGACACCAATCCTACGAGCAGTACTTC. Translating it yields CASLDMGHQSYEQYF.

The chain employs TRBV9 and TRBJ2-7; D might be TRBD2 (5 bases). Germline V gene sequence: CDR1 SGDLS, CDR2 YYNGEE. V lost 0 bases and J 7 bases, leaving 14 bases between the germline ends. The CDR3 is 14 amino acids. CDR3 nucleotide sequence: TGTGCCAGCAGCGTAGATCCCTCCCCGGGAGAGCAGTACTTC. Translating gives CASSVDPSPGEQYF. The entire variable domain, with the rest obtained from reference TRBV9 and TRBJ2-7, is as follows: DSGVTQTPKHLITATGQRVTLRCSPRSGDLSVYWYQQSLDQGLQFLIQYYNGEERAKGNILERFSAQQFPDLHSELNLSSLELGDSALYFCASSVDPSPGEQYFGPGTRLTVT.